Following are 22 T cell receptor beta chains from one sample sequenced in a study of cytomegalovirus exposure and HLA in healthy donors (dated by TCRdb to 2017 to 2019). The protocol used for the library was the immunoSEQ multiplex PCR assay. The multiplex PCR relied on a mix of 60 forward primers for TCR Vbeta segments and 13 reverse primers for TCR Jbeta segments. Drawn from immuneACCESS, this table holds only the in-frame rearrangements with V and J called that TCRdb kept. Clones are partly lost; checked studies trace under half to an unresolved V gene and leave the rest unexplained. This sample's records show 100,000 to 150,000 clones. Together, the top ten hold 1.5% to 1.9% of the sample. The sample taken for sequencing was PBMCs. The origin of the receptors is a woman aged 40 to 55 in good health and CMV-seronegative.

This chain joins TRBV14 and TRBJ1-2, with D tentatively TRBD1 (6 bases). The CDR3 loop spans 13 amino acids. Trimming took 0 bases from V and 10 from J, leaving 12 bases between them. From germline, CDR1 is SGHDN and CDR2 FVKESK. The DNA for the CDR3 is TGTGCCAGCAGCCAAGAGTTGGGACATCCCTACACCTTC. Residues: CASSQELGHPYTF.

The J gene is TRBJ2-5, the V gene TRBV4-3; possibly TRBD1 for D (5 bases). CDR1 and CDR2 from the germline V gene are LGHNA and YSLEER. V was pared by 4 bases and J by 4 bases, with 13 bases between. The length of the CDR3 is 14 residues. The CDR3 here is CASSRTQESETQYF. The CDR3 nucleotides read TGCGCCAGCAGCCGGACACAGGAGTCAGAGACCCAGTACTTC.

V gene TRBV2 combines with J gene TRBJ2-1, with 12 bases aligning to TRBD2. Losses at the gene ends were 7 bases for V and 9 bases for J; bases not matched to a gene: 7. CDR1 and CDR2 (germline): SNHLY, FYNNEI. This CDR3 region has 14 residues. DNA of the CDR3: TGTGCCAGCATCAGGACTAGCGGGGAGAGTGAGCAGTTCTTC. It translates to CASIRTSGESEQFF.

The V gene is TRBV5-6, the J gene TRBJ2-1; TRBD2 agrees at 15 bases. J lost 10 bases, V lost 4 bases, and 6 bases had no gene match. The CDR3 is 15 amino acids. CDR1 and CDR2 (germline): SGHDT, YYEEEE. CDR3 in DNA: TGTGCCAGCAGCAGGGGACTAGCGGGGGGATGGGAGCAGTTCTTC. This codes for CASSRGLAGGWEQFF.

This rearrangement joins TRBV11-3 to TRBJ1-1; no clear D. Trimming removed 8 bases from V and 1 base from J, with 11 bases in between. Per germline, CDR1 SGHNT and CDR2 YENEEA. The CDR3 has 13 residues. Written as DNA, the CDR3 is TGTGCCAGCGGAGTTCAGAGGAACACTGAAGCTTTCTTT. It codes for CASGVQRNTEAFF.

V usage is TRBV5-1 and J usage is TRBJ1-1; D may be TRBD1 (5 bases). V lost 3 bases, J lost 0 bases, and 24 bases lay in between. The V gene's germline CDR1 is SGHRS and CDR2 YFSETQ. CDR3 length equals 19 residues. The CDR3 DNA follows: TGCGCCAGCAGCTCCTTCAGGGCAGGATCGGGTGGAATGAACACTGAAGCTTTCTTT. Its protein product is CASSSFRAGSGGMNTEAFF.

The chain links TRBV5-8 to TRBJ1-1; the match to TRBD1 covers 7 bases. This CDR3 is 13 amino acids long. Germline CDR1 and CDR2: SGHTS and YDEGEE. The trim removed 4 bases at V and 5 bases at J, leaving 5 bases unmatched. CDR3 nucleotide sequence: TGTGCCAGCAGCCCCAGGGGGGATACTGAAGCTTTCTTT. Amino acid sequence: CASSPRGDTEAFF.

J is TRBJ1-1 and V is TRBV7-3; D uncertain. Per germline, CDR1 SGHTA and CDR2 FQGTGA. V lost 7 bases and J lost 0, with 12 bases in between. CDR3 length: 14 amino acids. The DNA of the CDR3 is TGTGCCAGCAAGAGAGGTCCCCTGAACACTGAAGCTTTCTTT. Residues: CASKRGPLNTEAFF.

The CDR3 protein is CASSPPRQGQFF. CDR3 in DNA: TGTGCCAGCTCACCACCTCGTCAGGGGCAGTTCTTC. The chain employs TRBV18 and TRBJ2-1; a weak D match, TRBD1 (5 bases). This CDR3 comprises 12 residues. From germline, CDR1 is KGHSH and CDR2 LQKENI. V was pared by 0 bases and J by 12 bases, with 9 bases between.

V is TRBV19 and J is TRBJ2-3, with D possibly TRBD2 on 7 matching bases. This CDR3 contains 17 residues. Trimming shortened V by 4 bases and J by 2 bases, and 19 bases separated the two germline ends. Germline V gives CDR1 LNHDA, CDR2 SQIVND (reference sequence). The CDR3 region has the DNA TGTGCCAGTAGTACCCCAGTGGGCGGGGGCTACACAGATACGCAGTATTTT. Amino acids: CASSTPVGGGYTDTQYF.

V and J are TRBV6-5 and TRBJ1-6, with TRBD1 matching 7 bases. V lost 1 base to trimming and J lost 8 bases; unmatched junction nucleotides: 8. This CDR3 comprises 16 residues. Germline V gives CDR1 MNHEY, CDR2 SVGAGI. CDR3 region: CASSYWAGGSDSPLHF. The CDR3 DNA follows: TGTGCCAGCAGTTACTGGGCAGGGGGGTCTGATTCACCCCTCCACTTT.

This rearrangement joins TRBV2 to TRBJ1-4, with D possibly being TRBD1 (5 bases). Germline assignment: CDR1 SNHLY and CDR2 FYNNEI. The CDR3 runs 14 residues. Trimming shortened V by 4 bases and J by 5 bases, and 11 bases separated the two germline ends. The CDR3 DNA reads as TGTGCCAGCAGTGCCGGCAGGGTAAATGAAAAACTGTTTTTT. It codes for CASSAGRVNEKLFF.

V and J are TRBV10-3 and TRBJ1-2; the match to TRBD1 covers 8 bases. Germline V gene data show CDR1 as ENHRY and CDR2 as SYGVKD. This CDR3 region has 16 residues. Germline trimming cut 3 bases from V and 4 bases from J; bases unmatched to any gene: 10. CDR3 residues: CAISDLSGGSGYGYTF. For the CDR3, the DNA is TGTGCCATCAGTGACCTCTCAGGGGGCTCGGGCTATGGCTACACCTTC.

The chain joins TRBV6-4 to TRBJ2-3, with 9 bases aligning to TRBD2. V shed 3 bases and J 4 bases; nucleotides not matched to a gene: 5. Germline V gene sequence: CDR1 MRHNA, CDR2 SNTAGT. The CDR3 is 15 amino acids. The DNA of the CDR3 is TGTGCCAGCAGTGAGGCGGGGGGGCAGGCAGATACGCAGTATTTT. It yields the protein CASSEAGGQADTQYF.

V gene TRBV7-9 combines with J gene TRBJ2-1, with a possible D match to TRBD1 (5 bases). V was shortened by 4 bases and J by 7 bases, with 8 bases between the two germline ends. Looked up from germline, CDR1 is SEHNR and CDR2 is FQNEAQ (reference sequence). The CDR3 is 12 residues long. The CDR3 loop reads CASSSTGNEQFF. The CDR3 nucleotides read TGTGCCAGCAGCTCCACAGGAAATGAGCAGTTCTTC.

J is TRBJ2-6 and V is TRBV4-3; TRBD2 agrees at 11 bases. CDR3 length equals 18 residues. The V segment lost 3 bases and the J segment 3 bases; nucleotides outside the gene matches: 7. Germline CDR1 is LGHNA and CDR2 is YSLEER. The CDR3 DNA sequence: TGCGCCAGCAGCCACCATAGCGGGGGGGCAATTGGGGCCAACGTCCTGACTTTC. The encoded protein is CASSHHSGGAIGANVLTF.

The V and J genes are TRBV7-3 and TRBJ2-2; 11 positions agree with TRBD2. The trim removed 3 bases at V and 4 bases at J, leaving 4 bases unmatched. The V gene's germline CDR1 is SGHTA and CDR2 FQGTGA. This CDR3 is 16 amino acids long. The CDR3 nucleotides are TGTGCCAGCAGCTTTAGCGGGGGGGCCGGCACCGGGGAGCTGTTTTTT. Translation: CASSFSGGAGTGELFF.

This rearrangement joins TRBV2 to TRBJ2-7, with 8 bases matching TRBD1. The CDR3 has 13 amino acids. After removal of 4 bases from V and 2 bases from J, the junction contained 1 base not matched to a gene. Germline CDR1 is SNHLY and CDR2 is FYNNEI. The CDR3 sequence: CASSGTGTYEQYV. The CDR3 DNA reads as TGTGCCAGCAGTGGGACAGGGACCTACGAGCAGTACGTC.

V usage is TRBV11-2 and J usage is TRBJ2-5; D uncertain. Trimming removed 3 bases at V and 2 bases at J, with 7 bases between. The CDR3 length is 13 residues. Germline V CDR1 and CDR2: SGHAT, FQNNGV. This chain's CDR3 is CASSLNYQETQYF. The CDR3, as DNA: TGTGCCAGCAGCTTGAACTATCAAGAGACCCAGTACTTC.

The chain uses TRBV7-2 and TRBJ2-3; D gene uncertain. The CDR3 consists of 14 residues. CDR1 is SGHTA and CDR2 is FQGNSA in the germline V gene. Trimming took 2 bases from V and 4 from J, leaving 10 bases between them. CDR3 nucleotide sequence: TGTGCCAGCAGCTTAATAAACTCGGCAGATACGCAGTATTTT. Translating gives CASSLINSADTQYF.

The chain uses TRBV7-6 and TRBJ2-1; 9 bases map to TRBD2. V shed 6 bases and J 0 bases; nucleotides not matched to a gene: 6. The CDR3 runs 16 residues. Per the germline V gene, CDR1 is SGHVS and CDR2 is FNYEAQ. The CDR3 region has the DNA TGTGCCAGCAGAACTCTAGCGGGGAGCTCCTACAATGAGCAGTTCTTC. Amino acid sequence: CASRTLAGSSYNEQFF. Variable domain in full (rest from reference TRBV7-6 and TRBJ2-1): GAGVSQSPRYKVTKRGQDVALRCDPISGHVSLYWYRQALGQGPEFLTYFNYEAQQDKSGLPNDRFSAERPEGSISTLTIQRTEQRDSAMYRCASRTLAGSSYNEQFFGPGTRLTVL.

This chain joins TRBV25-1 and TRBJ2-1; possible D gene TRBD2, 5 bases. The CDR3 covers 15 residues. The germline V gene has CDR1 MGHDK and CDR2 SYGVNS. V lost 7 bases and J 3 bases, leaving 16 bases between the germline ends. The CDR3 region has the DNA TGTGCCAGCATCCCACCGGGGTCCCTCTACAATGAGCAGTTCTTC. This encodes CASIPPGSLYNEQFF.